The present TCR beta chain was sequenced within a study of T cell repertoires in cytomegalovirus infection. For the study at large: Alongside well-studied HLA-B-restricted CMV epitopes, recently identified HLA-C-restricted CMV epitopes were also used. Both CMV infection and a matching HLA type were indicated by public TCR beta signatures. Findings of the study overall: Pooled public TCR beta family frequency picked out CMV carriers with the relevant HLA. Dominating the ex vivo response were TCR beta clonotypes that were CMV-specific and HLA-C-restricted.

V dropped 1 base and J dropped 6 bases, with 7 bases sitting between them. There are 12 residues in the CDR3. CDR1 and CDR2 from the germline V gene are SEHNR and FQNEAQ (reference sequence). TCRdb fed the reads into MiXCR, producing one record per CDR3 protein. The sample consists of 650,000 to 900,000 distinct CDR3 sequences, 25% to 35% of them appearing once. A word on this clonotype: Its antigen is unknown. A read error may explain this, as a much larger clone is one base away.

This sample comprised cultured CD8+ T cells from PBMCs, obtained from culture after CMV antigen stimulation. The clonotype was recovered from a human donor in good health (CMV status not recorded). Some clones in this sample may be carry-over from other donors' samples. J is TRBJ2-7 and V is TRBV7-9, with a tentative D call TRBD1 (6 bases). The CDR3 here is CASSLEGGEQYF. CDR3 DNA sequence: TGTGCCAGCAGCTTAGAAGGGGGCGAGCAGTACTTC.